This T cell receptor beta chain is from a study of T cell clones after liver transplantation. Study background: Samples came from ITN030ST, which attempted immunosuppression withdrawal within 2 years of liver transplantation. A pre-transplant mixed lymphocyte reaction with TCRbeta sequencing defined graft-donor-reactive clones followed in post-transplant blood. Subjects received no induction therapy and standard immunosuppression until randomization at 12-24 months post-transplant.

Assay: immunoSEQ multiplex PCR; the TCRdb copy retains only in-frame clones and omits some. Of just over 80,000 clones detected, 65% to 85% appear once; the ten largest clones hold about 0.45%. Thawed unstimulated PBMCs were FACS-sorted by CD3, CD4 and CD8 into two populations. The TCR comes from a human patient who received a liver transplant. Some T cells may arise from the graft donor. The input for sequencing was CD4+ T cells from blood, taken about 46 months after liver transplant.

The CDR3 sequence: CASSYGTGVHEQYF. In DNA, the CDR3 is TGTGCCAGCAGTTATGGGACAGGGGTCCACGAGCAGTACTTC. The rearrangement uses TRBV6-6 and TRBJ2-7; 10 bases line up with TRBD1. With V trimmed by 3 bases and J by 5 bases, 4 bases remained unmatched. Germline CDR1 MNHNY, CDR2 SVGAGI (reference sequence). The CDR3 covers 14 residues.